A selection of T cell receptor beta chains follows, all from one sample in a study of a mutant IDH1 vaccine in newly diagnosed glioma. Sequenced by immunoSEQ multiplex PCR; TCRdb stores in-frame clones only, minus some. The sample lists 25,000 to 35,000 clones; 84% were seen once. Antigens for these TCRs are unknown. Source: PBMCs, taken from a glioma patient whose treatment included an IDH1 peptide vaccine. The receptors shown here come from a man between 25 and 39 years old with glioma. Each CDR3 is given with its conserved first and last residue. D genes are given only for firm matches. The listing skips clone size in some rows; elsewhere it reads once, few, many or a size class.

j_call	clone_size	d_call	v_call	cdr3_aa	cdr3_nt
TRBJ1-6	.	.	TRBV5-1	CASSLEDMSPLHF	TGCGCCAGCAGCTTGGAAGACATGTCACCCCTCCACTTT
TRBJ1-1	.	TRBD1	TRBV27	CASTKTGMNTEAFF	TGTGCCAGCACTAAGACAGGGATGAACACTGAAGCTTTCTTT
TRBJ2-2	few	.	TRBV5-1	CASSPAFAGNTGELFF	TGCGCCAGCAGCCCCGCCTTTGCAGGGAACACCGGGGAGCTGTTTTTT
TRBJ2-7	.	TRBD1	TRBV19	CASSPGQRGYEQYF	TGTGCCAGTAGTCCGGGACAGCGAGGCTACGAGCAGTACTTC
TRBJ2-2	.	TRBD2	TRBV9	CASRSTGLANTGELFF	TGTGCCAGCAGGTCCACCGGACTAGCCAACACCGGGGAGCTGTTTTTT
TRBJ1-1	.	.	TRBV7-9	CASSFYSLRGTEAFF	TGTGCCAGCAGCTTTTATTCTCTCCGAGGCACTGAAGCTTTCTTT
TRBJ2-5	.	.	TRBV10-3	CAIRQRDQETQYF	TGTGCCATCAGGCAGCGGGACCAAGAGACCCAGTACTTC
TRBJ2-2	.	.	TRBV2	CAIVLANTGELFF	TGTGCCATCGTACTAGCGAACACCGGGGAGCTGTTTTTT
TRBJ2-7	.	.	TRBV30	CAWSPTGDPYEQYF	TGTGCCTGGAGTCCCACGGGAGACCCCTACGAGCAGTACTTC
TRBJ1-3	.	.	TRBV19	CASMTGSSGNTIYF	TGTGCCAGTATGACCGGGAGCTCTGGAAACACCATATATTTT
TRBJ2-3	.	.	TRBV2	CASSVRQGGTDTQYF	TGTGCCAGCAGTGTACGGCAGGGAGGCACAGATACGCAGTATTTT
TRBJ1-1	.	.	TRBV5-4	CASSPTGRLMNTEAFF	TGTGCCAGCAGCCCCACGGGCAGACTTATGAACACTGAAGCTTTCTTT
TRBJ2-7	.	.	TRBV5-1	CASSLATTAGRYEQYF	TGCGCCAGCAGCTTGGCCACTACAGCTGGACGCTACGAGCAGTACTTC
TRBJ2-2	.	.	TRBV29-1	CSSSLGYTGELFF	TGCAGCTCATCCTTGGGCTACACCGGGGAGCTGTTTTTT
TRBJ1-2	medium-sized	TRBD1	TRBV18	CASSPTGRVDYGYTF	TGTGCCAGCTCACCGACAGGGAGGGTGGACTATGGCTACACCTTC
TRBJ2-7	.	.	TRBV7-6	CASSLGSSTATYEQYF	TGTGCCAGCAGCTTGGGTAGCTCGACAGCTACCTACGAGCAGTACTTC
TRBJ1-2	.	.	TRBV19	CASSKGRENYGYTF	TGTGCCAGTAGCAAGGGCAGGGAAAACTATGGCTACACCTTC
TRBJ2-7	.	TRBD1	TRBV7-8	CASSKKGQDLTYEQYF	TGTGCCAGCAGTAAGAAAGGACAGGATTTGACCTACGAGCAGTACTTC
TRBJ2-2	.	TRBD1	TRBV11-2	CASSMGQGTGELFF	TGTGCCAGCAGCATGGGACAGGGCACCGGGGAGCTGTTTTTT
TRBJ2-3	.	.	TRBV27	CASSLTSPYTDTQYF	TGTGCCAGCAGTCTAACCAGTCCCTACACAGATACGCAGTATTTT
TRBJ2-4	medium-sized	.	TRBV7-8	CASSLGGTEGKSQYF	TGTGCCAGCAGCTTGGGAGGGACAGAAGGGAAGAGTCAGTACTTC
TRBJ1-4	few	.	TRBV5-6	CASSPGANEKLFF	TGTGCCAGCAGCCCTGGGGCTAATGAAAAACTGTTTTTT
TRBJ2-5	.	.	TRBV4-1	CASSQAPGREETQYF	TGCGCCAGCAGCCAGGCTCCGGGGCGCGAAGAGACCCAGTACTTC
TRBJ1-1	.	.	TRBV6-1	CASSVGRLDTEAFF	TGTGCCAGCAGTGTAGGGAGGCTCGACACTGAAGCTTTCTTT
TRBJ1-5	.	TRBD1	TRBV19	CASSIWDRGQGNQPQHF	TGTGCCAGTAGTATATGGGACAGGGGGCAGGGCAATCAGCCCCAGCATTTT
TRBJ2-1	.	.	TRBV7-2	CASSLDRVNEQFF	TGTGCCAGCAGCTTAGATAGGGTCAATGAGCAGTTCTTC
TRBJ2-5	.	TRBD1	TRBV19	CASSKTGNQETQYF	TGTGCCAGTAGTAAGACAGGGAACCAAGAGACCCAGTACTTC
TRBJ1-5	.	.	TRBV7-9	CASSFQTPGNYQPQHF	TGTGCCAGCAGCTTCCAGACGCCGGGGAACTATCAGCCCCAGCATTTT
TRBJ1-2	.	TRBD1	TRBV11-3	CASSAQEGGTGDTKGYTF	TGTGCCAGCAGCGCCCAAGAGGGTGGGACAGGGGATACTAAGGGCTACACCTTC
TRBJ1-1	.	.	TRBV9	CASSVEWGNTEAFF	TGTGCCAGCAGTGTGGAATGGGGGAACACTGAAGCTTTCTTT
TRBJ2-1	.	.	TRBV27	CASSQGQDRIYNEQFF	TGTGCCAGCAGTCAGGGGCAGGACAGAATATACAATGAGCAGTTCTTC
TRBJ2-3	few	.	TRBV19	CASSGGRPWPDTQYF	TGTGCCAGTAGTGGGGGCAGGCCCTGGCCAGATACGCAGTATTTT
TRBJ2-1	.	TRBD2	TRBV5-1	CASSSSSVGGNNEQFF	TGCGCCAGCAGCTCCTCCTCTGTGGGGGGGAACAATGAGCAGTTCTTC
TRBJ1-5	once	TRBD1	TRBV18	CASSPAGGVGNQPQHF	TGTGCCAGCTCACCGGCAGGGGGTGTTGGCAATCAGCCCCAGCATTTT
TRBJ2-7	.	.	TRBV5-6	CASSPFWRGPSDEQYF	TGTGCCAGCAGCCCCTTCTGGCGGGGGCCCTCCGACGAGCAGTACTTC
TRBJ1-1	few	.	TRBV4-1	CASSHREVGTEAFF	TGCGCCAGCAGCCACAGGGAAGTTGGCACTGAAGCTTTCTTT
TRBJ1-2	.	TRBD1	TRBV28	CASSTGVIYGYTF	TGTGCCAGCAGTACAGGGGTGATCTATGGCTACACCTTC
TRBJ2-4	.	TRBD1	TRBV9	CASSVKDRGGSQYF	TGTGCCAGCAGCGTAAAGGACAGGGGTGGAAGTCAGTACTTC
TRBJ1-5	few	.	TRBV9	CASSVSGTRNQPQHF	TGTGCCAGCAGCGTATCTGGGACCCGCAATCAGCCCCAGCATTTT
TRBJ1-2	.	.	TRBV7-8	CASSPETDYGYTF	TGTGCCAGCAGCCCCGAAACCGACTATGGCTACACCTTC
TRBJ2-3	.	TRBD1	TRBV9	CASSVGTGTTDTQYF	TGTGCCAGCAGCGTGGGGACAGGGACCACAGATACGCAGTATTTT
TRBJ1-2	.	.	TRBV2	CASSPQSANYGYTF	TGTGCCAGCAGCCCCCAAAGCGCGAACTATGGCTACACCTTC
TRBJ2-3	medium-sized	.	TRBV10-2	CASSERGALTDTQYF	TGCGCCAGCAGTGAAAGGGGAGCCCTCACAGATACGCAGTATTTT
TRBJ1-1	few	.	TRBV6-5	CASSPTGRGTEAFF	TGTGCCAGCAGTCCCACAGGGAGGGGCACTGAAGCTTTCTTT
TRBJ1-4	.	.	TRBV19	CASSISRNEKLFF	TGTGCCAGTAGTATCTCCAGAAATGAAAAACTGTTTTTT
TRBJ1-5	.	TRBD1	TRBV18	CASSPGQAKPYSNQPQHF	TGTGCCAGCTCCCCCGGACAGGCAAAGCCCTATAGCAATCAGCCCCAGCATTTT
TRBJ1-2	few	TRBD1	TRBV7-8	CASSFMLGDRGSGYTF	TGTGCCAGCAGCTTTATGCTTGGGGACAGGGGAAGCGGCTACACCTTC
TRBJ2-3	once	.	TRBV30	CAWSEDTDTQYF	TGTGCCTGGAGCGAAGACACAGATACGCAGTATTTT
TRBJ2-7	.	TRBD2	TRBV4-3	CASSQSQTAGADEQYF	TGCGCCAGCAGCCAGTCTCAGACAGCGGGGGCTGACGAGCAGTACTTC
TRBJ2-5	once	.	TRBV5-4	CASSPTGTLYLQETQYF	TGTGCCAGCAGCCCTACCGGGACCCTATACCTCCAAGAGACCCAGTACTTC
TRBJ2-7	once	.	TRBV11-2	CASSLSHYEQYF	TGTGCCAGCAGCTTGTCCCACTACGAGCAGTACTTC
TRBJ2-2	once	.	TRBV5-6	CASSLGTVLGELFF	TGTGCCAGCAGCTTGGGGACAGTTTTAGGGGAGCTGTTTTTT
TRBJ1-1	.	.	TRBV28	CASSLNLRGNTEAFF	TGTGCCAGCAGTTTGAATCTACGGGGGAACACTGAAGCTTTCTTT